This TCR beta chain emerged from a study of identifying expanded T cells in peripheral blood. General observations from the study: Over two and four weeks, about 15 and 18 clones changed, versus around 1.2 between replicates. Clone count variance between approximately two-week samples rose with total template count.

Note on this clone: Its antigen remains unknown.

Healthy donors had no documented immune events, such as infections, while sampled. The method was immunoSEQ multiplex PCR; TCRdb's version includes in-frame clones alone and lacks a portion of them. In the table there are 95,000 to 100,000 clones, roughly 87% of which are singletons. V lost 5 bases and J lost 3, with 16 bases in between. This CDR3 contains 15 residues. Germline loops: CDR1 MDHEN, CDR2 SYDVKM. The sequence was obtained from a person aged 18 to 69 in good health. The chain links TRBV28 to TRBJ1-2; maybe TRBD1 (6 bases). Specimen: blood. CDR3 sequence reads: CASSPAGVGDYGYTF. CDR3 DNA: TGTGCCAGCAGTCCCGCAGGGGTGGGGGACTATGGCTACACCTTC.